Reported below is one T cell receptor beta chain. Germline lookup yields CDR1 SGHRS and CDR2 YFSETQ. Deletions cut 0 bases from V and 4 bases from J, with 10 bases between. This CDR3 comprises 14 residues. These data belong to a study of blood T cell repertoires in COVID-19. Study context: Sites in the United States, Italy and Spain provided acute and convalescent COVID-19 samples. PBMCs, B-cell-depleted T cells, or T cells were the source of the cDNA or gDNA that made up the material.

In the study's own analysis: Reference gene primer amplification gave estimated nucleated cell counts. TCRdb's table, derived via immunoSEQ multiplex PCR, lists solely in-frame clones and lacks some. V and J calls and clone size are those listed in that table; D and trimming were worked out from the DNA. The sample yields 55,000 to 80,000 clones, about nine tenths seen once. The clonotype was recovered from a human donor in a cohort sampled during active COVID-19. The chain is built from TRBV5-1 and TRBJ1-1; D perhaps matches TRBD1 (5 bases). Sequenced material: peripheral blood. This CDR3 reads CASSLVGGTTEAFF. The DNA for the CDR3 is TGCGCCAGCAGCTTGGTCGGGGGAACCACTGAAGCTTTCTTT.